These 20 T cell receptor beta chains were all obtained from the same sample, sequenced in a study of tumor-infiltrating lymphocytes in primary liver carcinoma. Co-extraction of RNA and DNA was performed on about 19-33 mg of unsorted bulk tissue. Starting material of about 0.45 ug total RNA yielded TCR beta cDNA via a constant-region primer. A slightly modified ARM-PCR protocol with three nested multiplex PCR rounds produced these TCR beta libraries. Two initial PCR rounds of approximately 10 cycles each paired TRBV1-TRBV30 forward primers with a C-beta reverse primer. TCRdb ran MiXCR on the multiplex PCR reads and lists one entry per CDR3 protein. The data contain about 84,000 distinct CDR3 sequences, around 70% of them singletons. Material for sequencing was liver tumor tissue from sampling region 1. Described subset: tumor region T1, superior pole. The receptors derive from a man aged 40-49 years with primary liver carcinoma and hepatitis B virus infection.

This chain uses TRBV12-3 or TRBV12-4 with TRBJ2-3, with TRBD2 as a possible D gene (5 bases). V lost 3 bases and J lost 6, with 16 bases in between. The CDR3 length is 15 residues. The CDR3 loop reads CASSFLVVGVDTQYF. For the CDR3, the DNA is TGTGCCAGCAGTTTTTTAGTAGTGGGAGTGGATACGCAGTATTTT.

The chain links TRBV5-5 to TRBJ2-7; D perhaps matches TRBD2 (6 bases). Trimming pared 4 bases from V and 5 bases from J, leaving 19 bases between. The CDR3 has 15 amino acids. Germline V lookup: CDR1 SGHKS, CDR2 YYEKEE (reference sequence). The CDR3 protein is CASSHSYGSYHEQYF. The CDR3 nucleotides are TGTGCCAGCAGCCACTCTTACGGGAGCTACCACGAGCAGTACTTC.

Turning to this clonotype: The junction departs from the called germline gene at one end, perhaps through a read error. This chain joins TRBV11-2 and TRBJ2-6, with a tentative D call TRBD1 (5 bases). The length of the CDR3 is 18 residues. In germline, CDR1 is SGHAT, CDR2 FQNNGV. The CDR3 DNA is TGTGCCAGCAACTTAGGTCCAGGGCACATCTCTGGGGCCAACGTCCTGACTTTC. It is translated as CASNLGPGHISGANVLTF.

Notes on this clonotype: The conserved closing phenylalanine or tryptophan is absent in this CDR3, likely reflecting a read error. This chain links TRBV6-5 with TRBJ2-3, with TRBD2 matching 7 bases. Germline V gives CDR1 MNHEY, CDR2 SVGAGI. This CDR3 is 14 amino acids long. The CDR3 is CANSYDGRTDTQYI. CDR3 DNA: TGTGCCAACAGTTACGACGGGAGGACAGATACGCAGTATATT.

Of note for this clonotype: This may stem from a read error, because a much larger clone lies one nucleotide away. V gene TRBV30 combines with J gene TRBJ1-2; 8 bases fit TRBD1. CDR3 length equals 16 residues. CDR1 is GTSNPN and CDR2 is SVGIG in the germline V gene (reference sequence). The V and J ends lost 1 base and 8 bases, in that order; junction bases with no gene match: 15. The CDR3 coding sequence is TGTGCCTGGAGTGCAGTACCTGACAGGGGTCACCGAGGCTACACCTTC. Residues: CAWSAVPDRGHRGYTF. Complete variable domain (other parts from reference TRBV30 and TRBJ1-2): SQTIHQWPATLVQPVGSPLSLECTVEGTSNPNLYWYRQAAGRGLQLLFYSVGIGQISSEVPQNLSASRPQDRQFILSSKKLLLSDSGFYLCAWSAVPDRGHRGYTFGSGTRLTVV.

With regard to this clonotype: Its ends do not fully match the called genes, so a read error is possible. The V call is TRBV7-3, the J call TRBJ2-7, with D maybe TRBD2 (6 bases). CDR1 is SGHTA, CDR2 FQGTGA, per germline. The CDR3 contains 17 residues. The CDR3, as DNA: TGTGCCAGCAGCTTAGCGCTTGGGACTTTTCTCTCCCACGAACAGTACTTC. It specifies CASSLALGTFLSHEQYF. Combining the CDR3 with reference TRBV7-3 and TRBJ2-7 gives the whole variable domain GAGVSQTPSNKVTEKGKYVELRCDPISGHTALYWYRQSLGQGPEFLIYFQGTGAADDSGLPNDRFFAVRPEGSVSTLKIQRTERGDSAVYLCASSLALGTFLSHEQYFGPGTRLTVT.

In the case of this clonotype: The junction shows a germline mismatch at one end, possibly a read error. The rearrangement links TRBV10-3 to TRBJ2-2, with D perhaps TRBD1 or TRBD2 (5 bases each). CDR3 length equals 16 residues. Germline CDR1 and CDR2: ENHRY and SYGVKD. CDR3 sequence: CAISNLSVGNTGALFF. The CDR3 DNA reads TGTGCCATCAGTAACCTTAGCGTGGGGAACACCGGGGCGCTGTTTTTT.

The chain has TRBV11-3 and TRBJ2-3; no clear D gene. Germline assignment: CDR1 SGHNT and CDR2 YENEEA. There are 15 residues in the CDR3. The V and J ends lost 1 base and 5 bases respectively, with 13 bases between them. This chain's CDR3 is CASSLGAGEKDTQYF. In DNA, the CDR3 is TGTGCCAGCAGCTTAGGGGCTGGCGAAAAAGATACGCAGTATTTT.

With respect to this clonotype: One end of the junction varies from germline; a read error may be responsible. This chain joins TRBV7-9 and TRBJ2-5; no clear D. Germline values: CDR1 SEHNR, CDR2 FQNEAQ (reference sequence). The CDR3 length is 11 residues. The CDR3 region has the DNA TGTGCCAGCAGCTTGTACGAGACCCAGCACTTC. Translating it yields CASSLYETQHF.

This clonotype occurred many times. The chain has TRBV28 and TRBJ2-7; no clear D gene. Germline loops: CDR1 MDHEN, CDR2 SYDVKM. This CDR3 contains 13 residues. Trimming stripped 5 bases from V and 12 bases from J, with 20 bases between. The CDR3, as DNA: TGTGCCAGCAGTCCAGGACGGATCTTCCAAGGGTACTTC. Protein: CASSPGRIFQGYF.

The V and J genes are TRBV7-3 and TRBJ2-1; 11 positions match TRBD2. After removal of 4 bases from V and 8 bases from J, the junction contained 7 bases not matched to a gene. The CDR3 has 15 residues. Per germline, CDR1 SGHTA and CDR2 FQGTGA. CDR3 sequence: CASSSTSGVSDEQFF. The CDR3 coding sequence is TGTGCCAGCAGCTCGACTAGCGGGGTCTCGGATGAGCAGTTCTTC.

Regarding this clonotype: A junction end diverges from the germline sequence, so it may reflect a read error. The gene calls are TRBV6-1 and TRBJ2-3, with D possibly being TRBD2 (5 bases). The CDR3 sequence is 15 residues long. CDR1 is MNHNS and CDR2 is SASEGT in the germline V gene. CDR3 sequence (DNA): TGTGCCAGCAAATCTCTAGTGGGAGCGGCAGATGCGCAGTATTTT. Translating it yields CASKSLVGAADAQYF.

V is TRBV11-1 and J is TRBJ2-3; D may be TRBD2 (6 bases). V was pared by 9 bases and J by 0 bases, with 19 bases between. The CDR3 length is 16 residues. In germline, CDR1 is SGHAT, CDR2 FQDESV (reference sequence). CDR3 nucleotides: TGTGCCAGTAGCAAGGGACTGACGGTTAGCACAGATACGCAGTATTTT. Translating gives CASSKGLTVSTDTQYF.

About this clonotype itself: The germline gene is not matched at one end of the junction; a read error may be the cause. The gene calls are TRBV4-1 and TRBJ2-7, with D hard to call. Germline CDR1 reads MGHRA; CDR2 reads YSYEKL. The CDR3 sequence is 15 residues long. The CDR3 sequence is CVSSPGSLAPYEQYF. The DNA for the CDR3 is TGCGTCAGCAGCCCCGGCTCTTTGGCCCCCTACGAGCAGTACTTC.

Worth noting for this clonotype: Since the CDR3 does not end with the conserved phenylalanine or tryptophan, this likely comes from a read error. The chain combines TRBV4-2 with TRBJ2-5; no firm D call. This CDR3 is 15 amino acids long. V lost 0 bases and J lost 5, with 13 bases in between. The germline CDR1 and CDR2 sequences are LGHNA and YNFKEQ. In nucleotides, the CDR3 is TGTGCCAGCAGCCAAGATCGAGGTTTTAGGGAGACCCAGTACATC. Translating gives CASSQDRGFRETQYI.

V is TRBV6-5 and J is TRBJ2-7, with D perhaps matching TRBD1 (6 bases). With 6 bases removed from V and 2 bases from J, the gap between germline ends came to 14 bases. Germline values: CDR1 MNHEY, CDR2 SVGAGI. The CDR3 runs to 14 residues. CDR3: CASSPDRSTYEQYF. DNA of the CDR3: TGTGCCAGCAGCCCCGACAGGTCGACCTACGAGCAGTACTTC.

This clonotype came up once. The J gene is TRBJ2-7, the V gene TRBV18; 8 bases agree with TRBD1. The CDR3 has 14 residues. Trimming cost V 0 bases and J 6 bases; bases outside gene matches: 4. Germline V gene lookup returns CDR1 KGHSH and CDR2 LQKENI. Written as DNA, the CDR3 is TGTGCCAGCTCACCACCTCAGGGGGCAGGCGAGCAGTACTTC. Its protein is CASSPPQGAGEQYF.

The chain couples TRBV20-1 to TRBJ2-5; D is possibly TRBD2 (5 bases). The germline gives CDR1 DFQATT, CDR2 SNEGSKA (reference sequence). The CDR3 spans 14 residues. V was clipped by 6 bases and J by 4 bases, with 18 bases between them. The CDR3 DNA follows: TGCAGTGCCCCGAGGGCAGATTCAGGAGAGACCCAGTACTTC. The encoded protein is CSAPRADSGETQYF.

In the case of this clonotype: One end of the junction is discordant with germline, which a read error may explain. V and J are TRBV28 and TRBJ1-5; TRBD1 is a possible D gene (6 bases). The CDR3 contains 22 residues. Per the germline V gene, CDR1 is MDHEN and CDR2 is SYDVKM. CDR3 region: CASSLSPPPGHPGVYSNEPQHF. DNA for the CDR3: TGTGCCAGCAGCCTATCCCCCCCCCCGGGACACCCTGGGGTGTATAGCAATGAGCCCCAGCATTTT. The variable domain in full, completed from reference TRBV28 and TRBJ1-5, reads DVKVTQSSRYLVKRTGEKVFLECVQDMDHENMFWYRQDPGLGLRLIYFSYDVKMKEKGDIPEGYSVSREKKERFSLILESASTNQTSMYLCASSLSPPPGHPGVYSNEPQHFGDGTRLSIL.

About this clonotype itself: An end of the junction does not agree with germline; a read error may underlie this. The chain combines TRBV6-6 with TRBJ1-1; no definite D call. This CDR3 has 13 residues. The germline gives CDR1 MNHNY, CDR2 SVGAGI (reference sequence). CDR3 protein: CASRRRENTEASF. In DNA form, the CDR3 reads TGTGCCAGCCGACGACGGGAGAACACTGAAGCTTCCTTT.